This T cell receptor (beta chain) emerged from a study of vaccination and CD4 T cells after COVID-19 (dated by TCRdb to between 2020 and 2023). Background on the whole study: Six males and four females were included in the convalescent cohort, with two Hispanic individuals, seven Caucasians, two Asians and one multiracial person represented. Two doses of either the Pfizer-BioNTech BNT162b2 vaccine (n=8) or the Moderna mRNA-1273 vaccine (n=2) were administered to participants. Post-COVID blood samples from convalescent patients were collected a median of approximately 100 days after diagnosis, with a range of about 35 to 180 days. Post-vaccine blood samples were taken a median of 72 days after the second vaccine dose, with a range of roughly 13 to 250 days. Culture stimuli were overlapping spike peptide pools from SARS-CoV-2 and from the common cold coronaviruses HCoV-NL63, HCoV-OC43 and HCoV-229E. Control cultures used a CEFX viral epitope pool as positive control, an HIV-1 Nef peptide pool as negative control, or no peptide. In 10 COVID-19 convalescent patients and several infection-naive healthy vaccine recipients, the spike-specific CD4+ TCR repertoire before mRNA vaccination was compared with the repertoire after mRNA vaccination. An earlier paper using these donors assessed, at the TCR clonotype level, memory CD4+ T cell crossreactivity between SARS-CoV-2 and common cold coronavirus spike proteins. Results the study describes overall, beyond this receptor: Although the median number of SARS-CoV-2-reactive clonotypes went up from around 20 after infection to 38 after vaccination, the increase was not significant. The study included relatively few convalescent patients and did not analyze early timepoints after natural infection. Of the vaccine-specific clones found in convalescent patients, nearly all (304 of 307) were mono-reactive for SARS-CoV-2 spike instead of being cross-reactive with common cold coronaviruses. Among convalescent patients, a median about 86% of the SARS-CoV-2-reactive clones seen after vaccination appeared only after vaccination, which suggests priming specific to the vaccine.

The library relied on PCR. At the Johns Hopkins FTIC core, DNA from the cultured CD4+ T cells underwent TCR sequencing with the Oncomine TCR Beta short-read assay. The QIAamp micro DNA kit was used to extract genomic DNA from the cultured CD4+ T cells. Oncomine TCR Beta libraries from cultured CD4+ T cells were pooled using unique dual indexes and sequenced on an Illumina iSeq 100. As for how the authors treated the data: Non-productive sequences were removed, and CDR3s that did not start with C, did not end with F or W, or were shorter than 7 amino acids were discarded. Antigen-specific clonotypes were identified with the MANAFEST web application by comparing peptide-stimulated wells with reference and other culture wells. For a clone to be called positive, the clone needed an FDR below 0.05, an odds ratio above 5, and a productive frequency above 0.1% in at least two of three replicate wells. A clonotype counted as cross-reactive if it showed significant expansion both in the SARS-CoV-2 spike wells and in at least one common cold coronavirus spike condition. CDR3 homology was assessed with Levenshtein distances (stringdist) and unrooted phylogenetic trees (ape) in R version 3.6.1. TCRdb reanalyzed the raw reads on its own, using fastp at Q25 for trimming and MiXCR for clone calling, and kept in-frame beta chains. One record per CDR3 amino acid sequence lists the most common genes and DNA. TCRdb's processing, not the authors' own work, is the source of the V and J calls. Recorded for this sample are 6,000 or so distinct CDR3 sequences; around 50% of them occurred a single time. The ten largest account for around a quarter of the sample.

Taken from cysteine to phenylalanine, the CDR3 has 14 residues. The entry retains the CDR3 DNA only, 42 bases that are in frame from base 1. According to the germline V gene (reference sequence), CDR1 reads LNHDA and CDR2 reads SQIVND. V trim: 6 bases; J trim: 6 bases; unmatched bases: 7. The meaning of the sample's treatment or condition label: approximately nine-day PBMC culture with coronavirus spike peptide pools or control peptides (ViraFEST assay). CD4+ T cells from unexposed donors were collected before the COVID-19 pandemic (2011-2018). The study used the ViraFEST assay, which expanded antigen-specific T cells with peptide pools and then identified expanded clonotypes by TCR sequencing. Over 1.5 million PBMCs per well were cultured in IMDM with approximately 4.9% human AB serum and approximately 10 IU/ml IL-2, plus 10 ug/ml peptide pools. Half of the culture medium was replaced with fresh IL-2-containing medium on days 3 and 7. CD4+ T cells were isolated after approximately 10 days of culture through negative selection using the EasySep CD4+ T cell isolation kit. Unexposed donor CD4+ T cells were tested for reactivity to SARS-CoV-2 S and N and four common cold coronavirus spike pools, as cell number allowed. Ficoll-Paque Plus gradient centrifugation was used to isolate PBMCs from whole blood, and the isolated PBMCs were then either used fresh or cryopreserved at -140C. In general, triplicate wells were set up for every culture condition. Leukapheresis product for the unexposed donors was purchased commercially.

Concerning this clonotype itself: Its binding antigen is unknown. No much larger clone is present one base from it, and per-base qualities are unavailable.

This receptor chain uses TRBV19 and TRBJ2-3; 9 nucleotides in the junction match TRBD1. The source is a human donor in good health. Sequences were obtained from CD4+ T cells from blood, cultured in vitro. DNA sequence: TGTGCCAGTAGGAGGGACAGGGCCGCGGATACGCAGTATTTT. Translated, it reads CASRRDRAADTQYF. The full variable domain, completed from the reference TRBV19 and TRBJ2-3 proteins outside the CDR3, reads DGGITQSPKYLFRKEGQNVTLSCEQNLNHDAMYWYRQDPGQGLRLIYYSQIVNDFQKGDIAEGYSVSREKKESFPLTVTSAQKNPTAFYLCASRRDRAADTQYFGPGTRLTVL.